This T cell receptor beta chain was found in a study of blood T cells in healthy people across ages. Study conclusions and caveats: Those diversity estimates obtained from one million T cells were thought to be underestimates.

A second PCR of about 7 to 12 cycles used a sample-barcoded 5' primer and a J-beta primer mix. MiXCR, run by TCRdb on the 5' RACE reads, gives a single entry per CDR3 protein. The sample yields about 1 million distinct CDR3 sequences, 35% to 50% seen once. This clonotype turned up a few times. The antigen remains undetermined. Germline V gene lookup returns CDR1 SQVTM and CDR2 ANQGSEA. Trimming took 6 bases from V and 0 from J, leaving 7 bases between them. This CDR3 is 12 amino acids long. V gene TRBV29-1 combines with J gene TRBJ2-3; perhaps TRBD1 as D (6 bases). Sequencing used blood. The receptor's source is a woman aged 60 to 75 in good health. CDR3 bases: TGCAGCGTGACAGGTAGCACAGATACGCAGTATTTT. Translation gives CSVTGSTDTQYF.